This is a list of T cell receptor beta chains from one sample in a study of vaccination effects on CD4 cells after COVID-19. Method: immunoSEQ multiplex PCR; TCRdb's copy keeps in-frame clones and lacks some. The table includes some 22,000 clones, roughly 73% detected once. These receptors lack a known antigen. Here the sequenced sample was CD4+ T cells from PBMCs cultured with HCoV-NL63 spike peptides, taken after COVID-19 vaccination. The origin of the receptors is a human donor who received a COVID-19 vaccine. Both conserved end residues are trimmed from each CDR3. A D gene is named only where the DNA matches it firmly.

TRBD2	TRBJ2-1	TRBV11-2	ASSLGPGGITYNEQF
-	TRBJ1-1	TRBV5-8	ASSLGGRSNTEAF
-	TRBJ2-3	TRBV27	ASSLWSADTQY
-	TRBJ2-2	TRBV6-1	ASSELATGELF
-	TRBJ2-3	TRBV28	ASSFKDTQY
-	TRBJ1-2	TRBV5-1	ASSLAANYGYT
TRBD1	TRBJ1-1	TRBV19	ASSVGQLNTEAF
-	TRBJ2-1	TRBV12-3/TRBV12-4	ASSQGGAYEQF
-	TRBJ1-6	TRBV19	ASSTGPSGYNSPLH
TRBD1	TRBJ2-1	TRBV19	ASSIFGALTGGGNEQF
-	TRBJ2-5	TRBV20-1	SASLPGTNQETQY
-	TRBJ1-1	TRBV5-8	ASRLAVNTEAF
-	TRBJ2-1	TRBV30	AWSRSGGPYNEQF
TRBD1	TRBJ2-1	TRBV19	ASRTGTGSRNEQF
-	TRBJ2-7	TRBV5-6	ASSLAGYSRPGEQY
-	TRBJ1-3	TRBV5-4	ASSLDTSGNTIY
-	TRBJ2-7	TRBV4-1	ASSQEGGMSGSYEQY
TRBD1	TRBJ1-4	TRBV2	ASKFRQGVNEKLF
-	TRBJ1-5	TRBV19	ASNPVVSSPSQPQH
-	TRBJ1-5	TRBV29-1	SIGGGDQPQH
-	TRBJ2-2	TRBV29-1	SVELGSSSGELF
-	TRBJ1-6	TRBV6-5	ASNSGGFFNSPLH
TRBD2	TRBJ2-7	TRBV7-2	ASSSSGSLYEQY
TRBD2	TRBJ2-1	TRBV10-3	AIRDGLLAGARNNEQF
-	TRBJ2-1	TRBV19	ASTGASSYNEQF
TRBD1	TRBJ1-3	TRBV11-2	ASSSQGTGNTIY
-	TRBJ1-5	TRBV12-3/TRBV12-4	ASTSTGGGPQH
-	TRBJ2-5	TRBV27	ASSFGNRGRETQY
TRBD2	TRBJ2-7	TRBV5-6	ASSHLLAGPYEQY
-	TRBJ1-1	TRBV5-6	ASSLGKGLAQNTEAF
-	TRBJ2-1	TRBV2	ASKRWDGPNNEQF
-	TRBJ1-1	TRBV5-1	ASSLTGPEAEAF
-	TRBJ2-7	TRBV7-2	ASSNGRLGEQY
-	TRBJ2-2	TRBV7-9	ASSARAGISTGELF
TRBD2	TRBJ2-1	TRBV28	ASSAGLAGVEEQF